The 16 T cell receptor beta chains given below trace back to one sample, sequenced in a study of T-cell reconstitution after alpha-beta-depleted transplantation in children listed by TCRdb under 2016. Taken with the paper, the label for treatment or condition translates to: allogeneic hematopoietic cell transplantation with graft depleted of TCRalphabeta T cells and CD19 B cells. Libraries were built with PCR. Sequencing relied on an Illumina HiSeq 2500. TCR library preparation used molecular barcoding, with unique molecular identifiers applied to normalize quantification of the TCRbeta repertoire. TCRdb's own reprocessing of the public reads used fastp at Q25 and MiXCR and kept productive beta chains. One record per CDR3 amino acid sequence lists the most common genes and DNA. The sample table holds 300,000 to 400,000 distinct CDR3 sequences, of which roughly 15% were seen once. The ten largest clones represent about 41% of the sample.

Specimen: PBMCs, mostly from graft donor cells, collected 360 days after TCRalphabeta/CD19-depleted stem cell transplant. The source of these receptors is a male patient between 2 and 9 years old who had a stem cell transplant for acute lymphoblastic leukemia, so the T cells may come from the graft donor.

The table lists this clonotype with many counts. The chain is built from TRBV20-1 and TRBJ2-2; D remains unclear. Between the trimmed V and J ends, which lost 4 bases and 0 bases, there was a span of 9 bases. Germline CDR1 reads DFQATT; CDR2 reads SNEGSKA (reference sequence). The CDR3 runs to 14 residues. The CDR3 nucleotides are TGCAGTGCTACCAAAGACACGAACACCGGGGAGCTGTTTTTT. Encoded protein: CSATKDTNTGELFF.

This CDR3 is CAISDPSGRAYEQYF. Here the CDR3 DNA reads TGTGCCATCAGTGACCCCAGCGGGAGGGCCTACGAGCAGTACTTC. The J gene is TRBJ2-7, the V gene TRBV10-3; 10 bases are a match to TRBD2. This CDR3 is 15 amino acids long. CDR1 and CDR2 from the germline V gene are ENHRY and SYGVKD. J lost 2 bases, V lost 3 bases, and 4 bases had no gene match.

This clonotype was seen only a few times. The chain joins TRBV11-2 to TRBJ2-7; D may be TRBD2 (6 bases). V was shortened by 0 bases and J by 0 bases, with 15 bases between the two germline ends. The V gene's germline CDR1 is SGHAT and CDR2 FQNNGV. This CDR3 contains 17 residues. The CDR3 protein is CASSLDPRLGTSYEQYF. The CDR3 DNA reads TGTGCCAGCAGCTTAGATCCCCGACTAGGGACCTCCTACGAGCAGTACTTC. Filled out from reference TRBV11-2 and TRBJ2-7, the complete variable domain reads EAGVAQSPRYKIIEKRQSVAFWCNPISGHATLYWYQQILGQGPKLLIQFQNNGVVDDSQLPKDRFSAERLKGVDSTLKIQPAKLEDSAVYLCASSLDPRLGTSYEQYFGPGTRLTVT.

This chain joins TRBV19 and TRBJ2-3; a possible D gene is TRBD2 (6 bases). V lost 3 bases to trimming and J lost 4 bases, with 20 bases between them. CDR1 and CDR2 (germline): LNHDA, SQIVND (reference sequence). The CDR3 is made up of 17 amino acids. The CDR3 nucleotides read TGTGCCAGTAGTATGGGCAGGCGAACGGGAGACGCAGATACGCAGTATTTT. Translation gives CASSMGRRTGDADTQYF.

The rearrangement joins TRBV6-1 to TRBJ2-7, with 10 bases matching TRBD1. The CDR3 sequence is 15 residues long. After removal of 6 bases from V and 3 bases from J, the junction contained 8 bases not matched to a gene. Germline V gene data show CDR1 as MNHNS and CDR2 as SASEGT. In DNA, the CDR3 is TGTGCCAGCAGAAGGTCTGGACAGGGGGACTACGAGCAGTACTTC. As protein: CASRRSGQGDYEQYF.

This clonotype showed up many times. This chain joins TRBV7-9 and TRBJ2-7; 9 bases map to TRBD1. V was clipped by 5 bases and J by 7 bases; unmatched bases: 6. Germline values: CDR1 SEHNR, CDR2 FQNEAQ (reference sequence). This CDR3 region has 13 residues. The CDR3 reads CASSPRQGGEQYF. The CDR3 DNA follows: TGTGCCAGCAGCCCCAGACAGGGGGGTGAGCAGTACTTC. The whole variable domain, filled in from reference TRBV7-9 and TRBJ2-7, reads DTGVSQNPRHKITKRGQNVTFRCDPISEHNRLYWYRQTLGQGPEFLTYFQNEAQLEKSRLLSDRFSAERPKGSFSTLEIQRTEQGDSAMYLCASSPRQGGEQYFGPGTRLTVT.

This clonotype was counted a few times. This chain links TRBV10-3 with TRBJ2-1; D perhaps matches TRBD2 (6 bases). The CDR3 length is 14 residues. V lost 3 bases, J lost 5 bases, and 11 bases lay in between. Germline V gene data show CDR1 as ENHRY and CDR2 as SYGVKD. For the CDR3, the DNA is TGTGCCATCAGTGAAAGGGAGCGGGACAATGAGCAGTTCTTC. It codes for CAISERERDNEQFF.

There are many counts of this clonotype. The V call is TRBV6-5, the J call TRBJ2-7; 8 nucleotides agree with TRBD1. Germline V gene data show CDR1 as MNHEY and CDR2 as SVGAGI. V lost 8 bases and J lost 3; bases outside the gene matches: 12. The CDR3 has 15 amino acids. The CDR3, as DNA: TGTGCCAGCGGAACAGGGGGGCCGAAGAACTACGAGCAGTACTTC. Amino acids: CASGTGGPKNYEQYF.

The CDR3 is CASSPGTDRNEKLFF. The DNA of the CDR3 is TGTGCCAGCAGTCCAGGGACGGATCGTAATGAAAAACTGTTTTTT. This chain joins TRBV12-3 or TRBV12-4 and TRBJ1-4; D possibly corresponds to TRBD1 (5 bases). Trimming removed 5 bases at V and 4 bases at J, with 14 bases between. CDR3 length: 15 residues.

This sequence joins TRBV6-5 and TRBJ1-2; D not certain. CDR3 size: 13 residues. V was cut by 0 bases and J by 6 bases, with 8 bases left in between. CDR1 MNHEY and CDR2 SVGAGI come from the germline V gene. CDR3 protein: CASSYSLWDGYTF. The CDR3 nucleotides are TGTGCCAGCAGTTACTCCCTGTGGGATGGCTACACCTTC.

This clonotype was picked up many times. The V and J genes are TRBV10-3 and TRBJ1-1; 7 bases match TRBD1. The CDR3 covers 14 residues. Trimming removed 0 bases from V and 11 bases from J; junction bases left unmatched: 9. Germline V gene data show CDR1 as ENHRY and CDR2 as SYGVKD. The CDR3 DNA sequence: TGTGCCATCAGTGAGTCGGGGGGCGACAGGGCCGCTTTCTTT. Its protein product is CAISESGGDRAAFF.

The genes are TRBV27 and TRBJ1-1; D possibly corresponds to TRBD1 (5 bases). Germline assignment: CDR1 MNHEY and CDR2 SMNVEV (reference sequence). This CDR3 contains 14 residues. Trimming cost V 6 bases and J 4 bases, with 15 bases left between them. CDR3 DNA: TGTGCCAGCAGGACGAACGGGGGACTCACTGAAGCTTTCTTT. Translation: CASRTNGGLTEAFF.

A remark on this clonotype: One end of the junction does not line up with germline, which may come from a read error. The chain couples TRBV12-3 or TRBV12-4 to TRBJ2-1, with TRBD2 identical over 11 bases. The CDR3 extends over 15 amino acids. CDR3: CASRLAGGPTDEQFF. CDR3 sequence (DNA): TGTGCCAGCAGGTTAGCGGGAGGGCCCACCGATGAGCAGTTCTTC.

This clonotype was detected ten times or more. The gene calls are TRBV29-1 and TRBJ2-1, with D perhaps being TRBD1 or TRBD2 (5 bases each). This CDR3 contains 12 residues. Per the germline V gene, CDR1 is SQVTM and CDR2 is ANQGSEA. Trimming removed 4 bases from V and 6 bases from J, with 10 bases in between. The CDR3 here is CSVVGPGNEQFF. The CDR3 DNA is TGCAGCGTTGTGGGACCAGGCAATGAGCAGTTCTTC.

The chain has TRBV20-1 and TRBJ2-5; TRBD1 might be the D (5 bases). CDR1 is DFQATT, CDR2 SNEGSKA, per germline (reference sequence). The CDR3 covers 13 residues. Deletions cut 6 bases from V and 5 bases from J, with 16 bases between. CDR3: CSATLDSRETQYF. The DNA for the CDR3 is TGCAGTGCCACCCTCGACAGTCGGGAGACCCAGTACTTC.

The chain employs TRBV4-1 and TRBJ1-3; D is possibly TRBD1 (6 bases). Trimming removed 5 bases from V and 9 bases from J, with 14 bases in between. Per the germline V gene, CDR1 is MGHRA and CDR2 is YSYEKL. CDR3 length: 13 residues. The CDR3: CASSYGTTGTIYF. Written as DNA, the CDR3 is TGCGCCAGCAGCTACGGGACAACGGGCACCATATATTTT.